These 20 T cell receptor beta chains came from one sample sequenced in a study of T cell responses to AZD1222 COVID-19 vaccine. This table comes from immunoSEQ multiplex PCR, and its TCRdb copy is limited to in-frame clones, with some not included. The sample lists around 130,000 clones; roughly 94% were seen once. The input for sequencing was peripheral blood, taken on day 0 of AZD1222 vaccination. The origin of the receptors is an adult in good health.

Concerning this clone itself: Sequence at one end of the junction differs from germline and may be a read error. The rearrangement links TRBV5-5 to TRBJ1-1; the match to TRBD1 covers 11 bases. This CDR3 has 17 residues. Germline CDR1 is SGHKS and CDR2 is YYEKEE (reference sequence). The chain's CDR3 is CVSSLGRTGGANTEAFF. In DNA, the CDR3 is TGTGTCAGCAGCTTGGGTCGGACAGGGGGCGCGAACACTGAAGCTTTCTTT.

V gene TRBV10-3 combines with J gene TRBJ2-2; 9 bases line up with TRBD1. V was pared by 3 bases and J by 2 bases, with 4 bases of the junction left unmatched. Germline CDR1 is ENHRY and CDR2 is SYGVKD. The length of the CDR3 is 16 residues. The CDR3: CAISDRTGENTGELFF. The CDR3 DNA is TGTGCCATCAGTGATCGGACAGGGGAAAACACCGGGGAGCTGTTTTTT.

The gene calls are TRBV28 and TRBJ1-2; D is perhaps TRBD1 (6 bases). Germline V lookup: CDR1 MDHEN, CDR2 SYDVKM. There are 12 residues in the CDR3. V lost 6 bases and J lost 5, with 10 bases in between. CDR3 protein: CASRLQGYGYTF. The CDR3 region has the DNA TGTGCCAGCAGGCTACAGGGATATGGCTACACCTTC.

The V call is TRBV3-1 (or the pseudogene TRBV3-2), the J call TRBJ2-7; 7 bases fit TRBD2. Per the germline V gene, CDR1 is LGHDT and CDR2 is YNNKEL (reference sequence). Unmatched junction bases numbered 7, after V lost 1 base and J lost 4 bases. The CDR3 runs 15 residues. The CDR3 spells CASSQAGGSMYEQYF. The CDR3 DNA reads TGTGCCAGCAGCCAAGCGGGCGGGAGTATGTACGAGCAGTACTTC.

This chain joins TRBV2 and TRBJ2-1; 11 bases map to TRBD2. The CDR3 is 16 residues long. Germline loops: CDR1 SNHLY, CDR2 FYNNEI. V lost 4 bases to trimming and J lost 2 bases; unmatched junction nucleotides: 4. CDR3 coding DNA: TGTGCCAGCAGTGGGGGGACTAGCGGCCCCTACAATGAGCAGTTCTTC. This gives the protein CASSGGTSGPYNEQFF.

V usage is TRBV4-2 and J usage is TRBJ2-7, with 12 bases matching TRBD2. The ends lost 0 bases at V and 4 bases at J; junction bases unmatched: 4. The CDR3 runs 16 residues. Germline lookup yields CDR1 LGHNA and CDR2 YNFKEQ. The CDR3 DNA is TGTGCCAGCAGCCAAGATGGCACTAGCGGGAGGTACGAGCAGTACTTC. Residues: CASSQDGTSGRYEQYF.

This chain connects TRBV7-8 to TRBJ2-5; TRBD2 matches at 11 bases. The V segment lost 1 base and the J segment 3 bases; nucleotides outside the gene matches: 7. The CDR3 is 17 residues long. Germline V lookup: CDR1 SGHVS, CDR2 FQNEAQ. CDR3 bases: TGTGCCAGCAGCTTAGATGTAGCGGGAGGGCCGGAAGAGACCCAGTACTTC. Protein: CASSLDVAGGPEETQYF.

This chain uses TRBV3-1 (or the pseudogene TRBV3-2) with TRBJ2-3; TRBD1 matches 7 bases. Germline lookup yields CDR1 LGHDT and CDR2 YNNKEL (reference sequence). V was clipped by 0 bases and J by 3 bases; unmatched bases: 3. The CDR3 extends over 15 amino acids. In DNA, the CDR3 is TGTGCCAGCAGCCAAGAAACAGGGGTTACAGATACGCAGTATTTT. Translating it yields CASSQETGVTDTQYF.

Worth noting for this clone: Germline and junction disagree at one end, which may indicate a read error. This chain's CDR3 is CASSPFPPGTQGTQYF. In nucleotides, the CDR3 is TGCGCCAGCAGCCCCTTTCCTCCGGGGACACAAGGGACCCAGTACTTC. The rearrangement uses TRBV5-1 and TRBJ2-5; a weak D match, TRBD1 (6 bases). The CDR3 has 16 residues. The V gene's germline CDR1 is SGHRS and CDR2 YFSETQ.

The chain combines TRBV19 with TRBJ1-5; tentative D call: TRBD1 (5 bases). V gave up 3 bases and J gave up 7 bases, with 10 bases separating them. The CDR3 runs to 13 residues. CDR1 is LNHDA, CDR2 SQIVND, per germline (reference sequence). CDR3 nucleotide sequence: TGTGCCAGTAGTATCCCCAGGGACCAGCCCCAGCATTTT. This translates into CASSIPRDQPQHF.

The chain couples TRBV18 to TRBJ2-1; 11 bases map to TRBD2. Germline CDR1 is KGHSH and CDR2 is LQKENI. Germline trimming cut 3 bases from V and 2 bases from J; bases unmatched to any gene: 3. The CDR3 extends over 16 amino acids. The CDR3: CASSPTLAGAYNEQFF. CDR3 DNA sequence: TGTGCCAGCTCACCTACACTAGCGGGAGCCTACAATGAGCAGTTCTTC. Full variable domain (outside the CDR3, taken from reference TRBV18 and TRBJ2-1): NAGVMQNPRHLVRRRGQEARLRCSPMKGHSHVYWYRQLPEEGLKFMVYLQKENIIDESGMPKERFSAEFPKEGPSILRIQQVVRGDSAAYFCASSPTLAGAYNEQFFGPGTRLTVL.

This clone was observed once. The chain uses TRBV7-8 and TRBJ1-1; no firm D call. Trimming pared 1 base from V and 0 bases from J, leaving 6 bases between. Per the germline V gene, CDR1 is SGHVS and CDR2 is FQNEAQ. This CDR3 region has 14 residues. The CDR3 region is CASSLEGLNTEAFF. For the CDR3, the DNA is TGTGCCAGCAGCTTAGAGGGCCTGAACACTGAAGCTTTCTTT.

The chain recombines TRBV18 with TRBJ2-5; D is unresolved. The CDR3 loop spans 15 amino acids. The germline V and J ends were trimmed by 6 bases and 1 base, with 15 bases remaining between them. Germline values: CDR1 KGHSH, CDR2 LQKENI. The CDR3 here is CASSPSSSLQETQYF. The CDR3 coding sequence is TGTGCCAGCTCGCCCTCCTCCTCCCTCCAAGAGACCCAGTACTTC.

V and J are TRBV29-1 and TRBJ2-7; possible D gene TRBD2, 6 bases. Germline lookup yields CDR1 SQVTM and CDR2 ANQGSEA. Trimming shortened V by 3 bases and J by 3 bases, and 9 bases separated the two germline ends. This CDR3 spans 12 amino acids. CDR3 coding DNA: TGCAGCGTTGAGGAGGGAGGCTACGAGCAGTACTTC. Translation gives CSVEEGGYEQYF.

The chain couples TRBV6-5 to TRBJ1-1; 9 bases map to TRBD1. This CDR3 spans 13 amino acids. The germline V gene encodes CDR1 MNHEY and CDR2 SVGAGI. Trimming took 6 bases from V and 6 from J; bases not matched to a gene: 5. This CDR3 is CASRSRDRAEAFF. DNA of the CDR3: TGTGCCAGCAGAAGCCGGGACAGGGCTGAAGCTTTCTTT.

This rearrangement joins TRBV7-6 to TRBJ2-1; no clear D gene. This CDR3 region has 13 residues. The V end lost 0 bases, the J end lost 10 bases, and 10 bases lay between the germline ends. Germline V CDR1 and CDR2: SGHVS, FNYEAQ. CDR3 sequence: CASSLAAAREQFF. CDR3 in DNA: TGTGCCAGCAGCTTAGCGGCGGCAAGGGAGCAGTTCTTC. The variable domain in full, with the rest retrieved from reference TRBV7-6 and TRBJ2-1, is GAGVSQSPRYKVTKRGQDVALRCDPISGHVSLYWYRQALGQGPEFLTYFNYEAQQDKSGLPNDRFSAERPEGSISTLTIQRTEQRDSAMYRCASSLAAAREQFFGPGTRLTVL.

V and J are TRBV6-1 and TRBJ2-3, with TRBD2 as a possible D gene (5 bases). This CDR3 is built from 16 residues. V lost 2 bases and J lost 3, with 15 bases in between. The V gene's germline CDR1 is MNHNS and CDR2 SASEGT. DNA for the CDR3: TGTGCCAGCAGTGAACTCTGGGGTGGAGGAACAGATACGCAGTATTTT. Translating gives CASSELWGGGTDTQYF.

The genes are TRBV5-4 and TRBJ1-2; a possible D gene is TRBD1 (6 bases). Germline V lookup: CDR1 SGHNT, CDR2 YYREEE (reference sequence). V gave up 0 bases and J gave up 2 bases, with 14 bases separating them. This CDR3 is 16 amino acids long. CDR3 amino acids: CASSLAGAGANYGYTF. The CDR3 nucleotides read TGTGCCAGCAGCTTGGCTGGGGCAGGGGCCAACTATGGCTACACCTTC. Complete variable domain (other parts from reference TRBV5-4 and TRBJ1-2): ETGVTQSPTHLIKTRGQQVTLRCSSQSGHNTVSWYQQALGQGPQFIFQYYREEENGRGNFPPRFSGLQFPNYSSELNVNALELDDSALYLCASSLAGAGANYGYTFGSGTRLTVV.

V gene TRBV27 combines with J gene TRBJ1-6; maybe TRBD1 (6 bases). Per germline, CDR1 MNHEY and CDR2 SMNVEV (reference sequence). The CDR3 sequence is 16 residues long. The V and J ends lost 3 bases and 5 bases respectively, with 14 bases between them. CDR3 amino acids: CASSFVQGRNNSPLHF. The CDR3 coding sequence is TGTGCCAGCAGTTTCGTCCAGGGGCGAAATAATTCACCCCTCCACTTT.

V gene TRBV7-9 combines with J gene TRBJ2-6, with D uncertain. This CDR3 has 18 residues. The V end lost 2 bases, the J end lost 0 bases, and 14 bases lay between the germline ends. Looked up from germline, CDR1 is SEHNR and CDR2 is FQNEAQ (reference sequence). CDR3 sequence (DNA): TGTGCCAGCAGCTTAAAGTTGCGGCCCAGCTCTGGGGCCAACGTCCTGACTTTC. Protein product: CASSLKLRPSSGANVLTF.